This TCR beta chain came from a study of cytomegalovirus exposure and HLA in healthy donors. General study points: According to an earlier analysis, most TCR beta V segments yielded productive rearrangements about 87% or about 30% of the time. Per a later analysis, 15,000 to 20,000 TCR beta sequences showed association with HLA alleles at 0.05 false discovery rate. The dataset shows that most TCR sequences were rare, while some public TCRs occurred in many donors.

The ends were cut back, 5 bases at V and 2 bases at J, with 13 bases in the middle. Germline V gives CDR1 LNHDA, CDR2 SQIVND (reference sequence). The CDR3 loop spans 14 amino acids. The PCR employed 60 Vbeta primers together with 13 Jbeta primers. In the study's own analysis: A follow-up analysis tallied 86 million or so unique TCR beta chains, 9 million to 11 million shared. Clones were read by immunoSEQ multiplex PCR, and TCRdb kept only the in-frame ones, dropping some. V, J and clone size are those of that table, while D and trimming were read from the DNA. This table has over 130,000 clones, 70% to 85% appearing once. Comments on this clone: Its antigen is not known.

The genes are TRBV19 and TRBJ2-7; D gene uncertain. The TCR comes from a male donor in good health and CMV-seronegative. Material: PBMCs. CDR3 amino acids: CASSPSQSAYEQYF. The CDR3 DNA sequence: TGTGCCAGTAGTCCGTCCCAAAGCGCCTACGAGCAGTACTTC. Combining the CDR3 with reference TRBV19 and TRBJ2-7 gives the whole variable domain DGGITQSPKYLFRKEGQNVTLSCEQNLNHDAMYWYRQDPGQGLRLIYYSQIVNDFQKGDIAEGYSVSREKKESFPLTVTSAQKNPTAFYLCASSPSQSAYEQYFGPGTRLTVT.